This T cell receptor beta chain was retrieved from a study of blood T cells in healthy people across ages. A second PCR, run for roughly 7 to 12 cycles, used a sample-barcoded 5' primer plus a J-beta primer mix. TCRdb re-called the 5' RACE reads with MiXCR, one entry per CDR3 protein. The sample yields just under 900,000 distinct CDR3 sequences, under 35% seen once. The CDR3 runs to 13 residues. Per germline, CDR1 MDHEN and CDR2 SYDVKM. V was shortened by 7 bases and J by 13 bases, with 20 bases between the two germline ends. The sequenced sample was blood. This TCR derives from a woman aged 80 or over in good health. The gene calls are TRBV28 and TRBJ2-1; either TRBD1 or TRBD2 may supply D (5 bases each). The CDR3, as DNA: TGTGCCAGCAAACAGCAGGGAGAGGAGACCCAGTTCTTC. As protein: CASKQQGEETQFF.